The present entry profiles one T cell receptor (beta chain) with its context. Antigen unknown. From germline, CDR1 is MDHEN and CDR2 SYDVKM. Trimming took off 4 bases at V and 3 bases at J, with 13 bases between the two ends. CDR3 length: 16 amino acids. Clones were read by immunoSEQ multiplex PCR, and TCRdb kept only the in-frame ones, dropping some. The data show 200,000 or so clones, approximately 90% seen once. This sample was taken from a study of T cell responses to AZD1222 COVID-19 vaccine. Regarding the study as a whole: The donor cohort was predominantly white British with a female majority, and clonal diversity may have been underestimated.

The sample here was peripheral blood, taken on day 0 of AZD1222 vaccination. The TCR sequence derives from an adult in good health. The chain combines TRBV28 with TRBJ1-6, with D hard to call. The CDR3 protein is CASSSRAPSYNSPLHF. The CDR3 DNA is TGTGCCAGCAGTTCCCGGGCACCGAGCTATAATTCACCCCTCCACTTT.